Listed here are 27 T cell receptor beta chains from one sample, sequenced in a study of blood T cells in healthy people across ages. Then a second PCR, running about 6 to 12 cycles, was carried out with a sample-barcoded 5' primer and a J-beta primer mix. TCRdb analysed the 5' RACE reads with MiXCR anew, one entry per CDR3 protein. Here the sample spans around 970,000 distinct CDR3 sequences, 51% being singletons. The source material was blood. Every receptor here comes from a woman aged 55-70 years in good health.

The chain couples TRBV18 to TRBJ2-1; D uncertain. The CDR3 has 16 amino acids. From germline, CDR1 is KGHSH and CDR2 LQKENI. V dropped 2 bases and J dropped 2 bases, with 13 bases sitting between them. CDR3 sequence: CASSPRAIQTYNEQFF. The DNA of the CDR3 is TGTGCCAGCTCACCAAGGGCTATACAAACCTACAATGAGCAGTTCTTC. Based on the CDR3 plus reference TRBV18 and TRBJ2-1, the full variable domain is NAGVMQNPRHLVRRRGQEARLRCSPMKGHSHVYWYRQLPEEGLKFMVYLQKENIIDESGMPKERFSAEFPKEGPSILRIQQVVRGDSAAYFCASSPRAIQTYNEQFFGPGTRLTVL.

V and J are TRBV5-5 and TRBJ2-7; 14 positions match TRBD2. Germline values: CDR1 SGHKS, CDR2 YYEKEE (reference sequence). This CDR3 region has 18 residues. V was clipped by 1 base and J by 7 bases; unmatched bases: 13. CDR3: CASSLSPGLAGVGNEQYF. CDR3 in DNA: TGTGCCAGCAGCTTGAGTCCGGGACTAGCGGGAGTTGGCAATGAGCAGTACTTC.

This clonotype was counted at least ten times. Possible read error: a much larger clone is one base away. The J gene is TRBJ2-3, the V gene TRBV7-2; TRBD2 aligns across 9 bases. CDR1 is SGHTA and CDR2 is FQGNSA in the germline V gene. CDR3 length equals 14 residues. V was pared by 6 bases and J by 5 bases, with 6 bases of the junction left unmatched. CDR3 nucleotide sequence: TGTGCCAGCAGTGCAAGCGGGAGGATAGATACGCAGTATTTT. It is translated as CASSASGRIDTQYF.

This clonotype was detected ten times or more. The chain is built from TRBV20-1 and TRBJ2-4; TRBD1 matches 7 bases. The CDR3 is 15 amino acids. The ends lost 6 bases at V and 0 bases at J; junction bases unmatched: 8. Germline loops: CDR1 DFQATT, CDR2 SNEGSKA (reference sequence). CDR3 in DNA: TGCAGTGCCCCAGGACAGGACCTAGCCAAAAACATTCAGTACTTC. Protein sequence: CSAPGQDLAKNIQYF.

Remarks on this clonotype: The junction and the germline gene differ at one end; a read error may be behind it. The gene calls are TRBV12-3 or TRBV12-4 and TRBJ2-3; no firm D call. The CDR3 spans 14 residues. The CDR3 region is CTSSLGSRSLSQYF. CDR3 bases: TGTACCAGCAGTTTAGGAAGCAGGAGTTTGTCGCAGTATTTT.

J is TRBJ2-5 and V is TRBV5-1, with D possibly matching TRBD2 (6 bases). The CDR3 is made up of 18 amino acids. Trimming pared 0 bases from V and 4 bases from J, leaving 22 bases between. CDR1 is SGHRS, CDR2 YFSETQ, per germline. CDR3 amino acids: CASSLGLDGGARRETQYF. The CDR3 coding sequence is TGCGCCAGCAGCTTGGGATTAGACGGCGGGGCGAGACGAGAGACCCAGTACTTC.

V is TRBV20-1 and J is TRBJ2-6; TRBD1 might be the D (6 bases). Per germline, CDR1 DFQATT and CDR2 SNEGSKA (reference sequence). The length of the CDR3 is 18 residues. Deletions cut 6 bases from V and 0 bases from J, with 21 bases between. CDR3 amino acids: CSALSRGGRFSGANVLTF. The CDR3 DNA follows: TGCAGTGCCCTGTCCCGAGGGGGTCGGTTCTCTGGGGCCAACGTCCTGACTTTC.

The chain links TRBV12-3 or TRBV12-4 to TRBJ2-1; D remains ambiguous. With 1 base removed from V and 0 bases from J, the gap between germline ends came to 10 bases. The CDR3 spans 16 residues. CDR3 in amino acids: CASSLGADSSYNEQFF. The CDR3 DNA follows: TGTGCCAGCAGTTTAGGGGCGGATAGCTCCTACAATGAGCAGTTCTTC.

The rearrangement joins TRBV7-2 to TRBJ1-2; no clear D. The CDR3 spans 13 residues. Germline V lookup: CDR1 SGHTA, CDR2 FQGNSA. The ends were cut back, 1 base at V and 8 bases at J, with 11 bases in the middle. As DNA, the CDR3 is TGTGCCAGCAGCTTAGGAGGTTTCGGGGGCTACACCTTC. It translates to CASSLGGFGGYTF.

The V and J genes are TRBV4-1 and TRBJ2-7; maybe TRBD2 (5 bases). The length of the CDR3 is 17 residues. Trimming left V 0 bases short and J 7 bases short, with 22 bases between. Germline V lookup: CDR1 MGHRA, CDR2 YSYEKL. The CDR3 DNA reads TGCGCCAGCAGCCAAGATGGAGGCAGACCAAACGGCGGGGAGCAGTACTTC. Protein: CASSQDGGRPNGGEQYF.

The CDR3 spells CSAIDRASGNEQFF. The CDR3, as DNA: TGCAGTGCCATCGACAGGGCCTCGGGCAATGAGCAGTTCTTC. The chain links TRBV20-1 to TRBJ2-1; TRBD1 aligns across 7 bases. J gave up 6 bases and V 6 bases, and 11 bases lay outside the gene matches. This CDR3 has 14 amino acids. Germline V gene sequence: CDR1 DFQATT, CDR2 SNEGSKA (reference sequence).

This clonotype was picked up a small number of times. The chain recombines TRBV5-5 with TRBJ1-2; D is uncertain. CDR1 is SGHKS and CDR2 is YYEKEE in the germline V gene (reference sequence). This CDR3 spans 13 amino acids. V lost 3 bases to trimming and J lost 3 bases, with 9 bases between them. The DNA of the CDR3 is TGTGCCAGCAGCTGGGAGGGTGACTATGGCTACACCTTC. Translated: CASSWEGDYGYTF.

This sequence joins TRBV6-2 or TRBV6-3 and TRBJ2-5; 10 bases are a match to TRBD2. From germline, CDR1 is MNHEY and CDR2 SVGEGT. V was clipped by 6 bases and J by 0 bases; unmatched bases: 7. The CDR3 is made up of 16 amino acids. CDR3 sequence (DNA): TGTGCCAGCAGGACACCGGGACTAGCGCACCAAGAGACCCAGTACTTC. Translation gives CASRTPGLAHQETQYF.

V gene TRBV20-1 combines with J gene TRBJ2-5; either TRBD1 or TRBD2 may supply D (5 bases each). The CDR3 loop spans 13 amino acids. The V and J ends lost 3 bases and 2 bases respectively, with 10 bases between them. Looked up from germline, CDR1 is DFQATT and CDR2 is SNEGSKA (reference sequence). The CDR3 reads CSASRGAQETQYF. CDR3 in DNA: TGCAGTGCTAGCCGGGGCGCACAAGAGACCCAGTACTTC.

The chain carries TRBV5-1 and TRBJ2-4; 10 bases are a match to TRBD2. The end of the DNA fits TRBJ2-7 better, so the J call may be wrong. The CDR3 is 17 amino acids. In germline, CDR1 is SGHRS, CDR2 YFSETQ. The chain's CDR3 is CASSLGLAGDPLYEQYF. The CDR3 DNA follows: TGCGCCAGCAGCTTGGGGCTAGCGGGAGACCCCCTCTACGAGCAGTACTTC.

The chain is built from TRBV4-1 and TRBJ2-3; D gene uncertain. Germline CDR1 and CDR2: MGHRA and YSYEKL. The CDR3 spans 13 residues. The V end was cut by 3 bases, the J end by 5 bases, with 9 bases between. In DNA form, the CDR3 reads TGCGCCAGCAGCCATGAGCGACGAGATACGCAGTATTTT. Translating it yields CASSHERRDTQYF.

The genes are TRBV7-8 and TRBJ2-2; D possibly corresponds to TRBD1 (6 bases). V was pared by 5 bases and J by 7 bases, with 20 bases between. The CDR3 has 16 residues. From germline, CDR1 is SGHVS and CDR2 FQNEAQ. Here the CDR3 reads CASSPHTTGSGGELFF. The CDR3 DNA follows: TGTGCCAGCAGCCCCCACACTACAGGGTCCGGCGGGGAGCTGTTTTTT.

CDR3 in amino acids: CSVAGAGSSYEQFF. CDR3 coding DNA: TGCAGCGTTGCCGGGGCGGGGAGCTCCTACGAGCAGTTCTTC. The chain employs TRBV29-1 and TRBJ2-7, with D possibly matching TRBD2 (6 bases). The DNA end is more similar to TRBJ2-1, so the J call may be wrong. CDR3 length equals 14 residues. Germline CDR1 is SQVTM and CDR2 is ANQGSEA.

The chain couples TRBV3-1 to TRBJ1-2; a weak D match, TRBD1 (6 bases). Germline assignment: CDR1 LGHDT and CDR2 YNNKEL (reference sequence). V was pared by 10 bases and J by 3 bases, with 12 bases between. This CDR3 contains 12 residues. CDR3 bases: TGTGCCACGTCTCCAGGGGACTATGGCTACACCTTC. Its protein is CATSPGDYGYTF. The full variable domain, rest sourced from reference TRBV3-1 and TRBJ1-2, is DTAVSQTPKYLVTQMGNDKSIKCEQNLGHDTMYWYKQDSKKFLKIMFSYNNKELIINETVPNRFSPKSPDKAHLNLHINSLELGDSAVYFCATSPGDYGYTFGSGTRLTVV.

This clonotype was seen a few times. This chain joins TRBV5-5 and TRBJ1-4; D is undetermined. Trimming shortened V by 5 bases and J by 1 base, and 6 bases separated the two germline ends. Looked up from germline, CDR1 is SGHKS and CDR2 is YYEKEE (reference sequence). The CDR3 is 13 amino acids. CDR3: CASRTLTNEKLFF. The DNA of the CDR3 is TGTGCCAGCAGGACCCTAACTAATGAAAAACTGTTTTTT.

This sequence joins TRBV27 and TRBJ2-1, with TRBD2 matching 15 bases. The CDR3 spans 19 residues. J lost 0 bases, V lost 5 bases, and 8 bases had no gene match. In germline, CDR1 is MNHEY, CDR2 SMNVEV (reference sequence). CDR3 DNA: TGTGCCAGCAGTCCGGGACTAGCGGGAGGTAACCCCTCCTACAATGAGCAGTTCTTC. This codes for CASSPGLAGGNPSYNEQFF.

This sequence joins TRBV20-1 and TRBJ2-2; D is possibly TRBD2 (6 bases). V lost 6 bases and J lost 1, with 12 bases in between. The CDR3 loop spans 14 amino acids. The V gene's germline CDR1 is DFQATT and CDR2 SNEGSKA (reference sequence). CDR3 protein: CSAPTGENTGELFF. The CDR3 DNA follows: TGCAGTGCACCGACGGGGGAGAACACCGGGGAGCTGTTTTTT.

This clonotype has a single count. The chain has TRBV20-1 and TRBJ1-2; weak D call: TRBD1 (5 bases). This CDR3 comprises 16 residues. Germline assignment: CDR1 DFQATT and CDR2 SNEGSKA (reference sequence). The V gene lost 1 base and the J gene lost 3 bases, with 18 bases spanning the gap. CDR3 sequence reads: CSARGYRQGDDYGYTF. The CDR3 coding sequence is TGCAGTGCTAGAGGTTACCGGCAGGGAGATGACTATGGCTACACCTTC.

The V call is TRBV4-2, the J call TRBJ2-5; 10 nucleotides agree with TRBD2. The germline gives CDR1 LGHNA, CDR2 YNFKEQ. Trimming at V came to 4 bases and at J to 4 bases, leaving 15 bases not matched to a gene. This CDR3 spans 18 amino acids. The CDR3 nucleotides are TGTGCCAGCAGCCGCGCAGATCTCTCTAGCGGGAGTGCAGAGACCCAGTACTTC. Its protein product is CASSRADLSSGSAETQYF.

The V call is TRBV12-3 or TRBV12-4, the J call TRBJ2-3; perhaps TRBD1 as D (5 bases). Trimming cost V 4 bases and J 1 base, with 21 bases left between them. The CDR3 runs to 18 residues. The CDR3 sequence is CASSYAPRRRARTDTQYF. In DNA, the CDR3 is TGTGCCAGCAGTTATGCCCCACGACGCAGGGCCCGCACAGATACGCAGTATTTT.

V gene TRBV20-1 combines with J gene TRBJ1-2, with D unclear. Germline V CDR1 and CDR2: DFQATT, SNEGSKA (reference sequence). The CDR3 is made up of 13 amino acids. V shed 5 bases and J shed 2 bases, with 12 bases lying between them. CDR3 bases: TGCAGTGCTCAAACGCCCCCAAACTATGGCTACACCTTC. Protein: CSAQTPPNYGYTF.

This chain connects TRBV5-5 to TRBJ2-3; D ambiguous. Germline CDR1 and CDR2: SGHKS and YYEKEE (reference sequence). V lost 0 bases, J lost 8 bases, and 10 bases lay in between. The CDR3 spans 13 residues. The CDR3 sequence: CASSLVQQGTQYF. In nucleotides, the CDR3 is TGTGCCAGCAGCTTGGTCCAGCAAGGTACGCAGTATTTT.